This T cell receptor beta chain was retrieved from a study of long-term antiretroviral therapy in people with HIV. This clone appeared a single time. This CDR3 has 16 amino acids. V lost 3 bases and J 1 base, leaving 15 bases between the germline ends. Germline V gene lookup returns CDR1 SGHVS and CDR2 FNYEAQ. Each participant with HIV received care in the United States. Specimens carried about 1-10 million cryopreserved PBMC before DNA extraction. Sequencing used immunoSEQ v3.0 at survey level. Assay used: immunoSEQ multiplex PCR; TCRdb lists only in-frame clones, some missing. The data contain about 17,000 clones, 91% of them singletons.

V gene TRBV7-6 combines with J gene TRBJ1-1; D call uncertain. Specimen: unsorted PBMCs, collected 0.3 years after starting antiretroviral therapy. This TCR was sampled from a man aged 60 to 75 with HIV. The CDR3 sequence: CASSFLSSSGNTEAFF. DNA of the CDR3: TGTGCCAGCAGCTTTCTGAGTTCTTCAGGGAACACTGAAGCTTTCTTT.